Presented here are 22 T cell receptor beta chains from one specimen sequenced in a study of shared clonotypes between healthy human individuals. The repertoire was sequenced with immunoSEQ multiplex PCR; TCRdb's copy has only in-frame clones and lacks some. In the table there are some 2,500,000 clones, approximately 93% of which are singletons. The sequencing sample was made of naive CD4+ T cells from PBMCs. As to subset: CD45RA+ positively selected. All receptors derive from a man in his late teens or twenties in good health. Some clones in this sample may be carry-over from other donors' samples.

The V gene is TRBV7-2, the J gene TRBJ2-5; 11 bases line up with TRBD2. The J call may be in error: the DNA end matches TRBJ2-7 better. Per the germline V gene, CDR1 is SGHTA and CDR2 is FQGNSA. This CDR3 comprises 16 residues. The CDR3 is CASSLEGTSGTYEQYF. DNA of the CDR3: TGTGCCAGCAGCTTAGAAGGGACTAGCGGTACCTACGAGCAGTACTTC.

This clone has a single count. V usage is TRBV5-1 and J usage is TRBJ2-1; 7 bases map to TRBD1. This CDR3 region has 15 residues. V trimming: 5 bases; J trimming: 8 bases; junction bases outside the gene matches: 13. The V gene's germline CDR1 is SGHRS and CDR2 YFSETQ. The CDR3 DNA is TGCGCCAGCAGGGAGACCGGGACAGCACGGGATGAGCAGTTCTTC. Residues: CASRETGTARDEQFF. The full variable domain, with the rest looked up from reference TRBV5-1 and TRBJ2-1, is KAGVTQTPRYLIKTRGQQVTLSCSPISGHRSVSWYQQTPGQGLQFLFEYFSETQRNKGNFPGRFSGRQFSNSRSEMNVSTLELGDSALYLCASRETGTARDEQFFGPGTRLTVL.

CDR3 nucleotide sequence: TGTGCCAGCAGCGTAGGACAAGGGGGCATAGATACGCAGTATTTT. This encodes CASSVGQGGIDTQYF. The chain uses TRBV9 and TRBJ2-3; 7 bases agree with TRBD1. V gave up 0 bases and J gave up 5 bases; unmatched junction bases: 6. Germline V gives CDR1 SGDLS, CDR2 YYNGEE. The CDR3 is 15 residues long.

This chain joins TRBV6-1 and TRBJ2-2, with a possible D match to TRBD1 (5 bases). The CDR3 has 13 amino acids. Between the trimmed V and J ends, which lost 6 bases and 6 bases, there was a span of 11 bases. CDR1 MNHNS and CDR2 SASEGT come from the germline V gene. CDR3 sequence (DNA): TGTGCCAGCAGGGACGACAGAGCCGGGGAGCTGTTTTTT. This gives the protein CASRDDRAGELFF.

V gene TRBV4-3 combines with J gene TRBJ2-2; possibly TRBD1 for D (5 bases). The CDR3 loop spans 16 amino acids. With 2 bases removed from V and 0 bases from J, the gap between germline ends came to 10 bases. The germline V gene encodes CDR1 LGHNA and CDR2 YSLEER. In DNA form, the CDR3 reads TGCGCCAGCAGCCAAAAGGGGCCCCCGAACACCGGGGAGCTGTTTTTT. Translating gives CASSQKGPPNTGELFF.

As to this clone: The same CDR3 can be traced to other DNA sequences in this sample. V gene TRBV30 combines with J gene TRBJ2-6; the D is unclear. The CDR3 is 12 amino acids. The V gene lost 2 bases and the J gene lost 4 bases, with 3 bases spanning the gap. CDR1 is GTSNPN, CDR2 SVGIG, per germline (reference sequence). CDR3 in amino acids: CAWSPGANVLTF. Written as DNA, the CDR3 is TGTGCCTGGAGTCCGGGGGCCAACGTCCTGACTTTC.

The chain combines TRBV2 with TRBJ1-1, with D perhaps TRBD1 (5 bases). CDR3 length: 13 residues. The V and J ends lost 6 bases and 11 bases respectively, with 19 bases between them. CDR1 and CDR2 (germline): SNHLY, FYNNEI. The CDR3 region is CASRNWDPVEAFF. CDR3 DNA sequence: TGTGCCAGCAGAAACTGGGACCCCGTTGAGGCTTTCTTT.

The chain carries TRBV7-9 and TRBJ1-3, with TRBD1 as a possible D gene (6 bases). V was shortened by 3 bases and J by 0 bases, with 15 bases between the two germline ends. CDR1 is SEHNR, CDR2 FQNEAQ, per germline (reference sequence). CDR3 length equals 17 residues. In nucleotides, the CDR3 is TGTGCCAGCAGCTTCCTCGCGGGGGCAATCTCTGGAAACACCATATATTTT. Protein: CASSFLAGAISGNTIYF.

This chain connects TRBV2 to TRBJ2-7, with D perhaps TRBD1 (5 bases). The CDR3 runs 12 residues. The germline CDR1 and CDR2 sequences are SNHLY and FYNNEI. V lost 5 bases and J lost 4, with 9 bases in between. The CDR3 region is CASSKNRYEQYF. The CDR3 bases are TGTGCCAGCAGTAAAAACAGGTACGAGCAGTACTTC.

The chain uses TRBV25-1 and TRBJ1-6, with 7 positions matching TRBD1. J gave up 9 bases and V 5 bases, and 10 bases lay outside the gene matches. The CDR3 is 15 residues long. The V gene's germline CDR1 is MGHDK and CDR2 SYGVNS. This CDR3 reads CASSRTGLVRSPLHF. The CDR3 nucleotides read TGTGCCAGCAGTAGGACAGGCCTCGTTCGTTCACCCCTCCACTTT.

This chain links TRBV28 with TRBJ1-2; D gene unclear. CDR3 length equals 16 residues. V was pared by 5 bases and J by 1 base, with 17 bases between. From germline, CDR1 is MDHEN and CDR2 SYDVKM. CDR3 in DNA: TGTGCCAGCAGTCTCTCGGGCAGACGACATAACTATGGCTACACCTTC. It specifies CASSLSGRRHNYGYTF.

Only one count was recorded for this clone. The rearrangement joins TRBV5-4 to TRBJ2-7; perhaps TRBD2 as D (5 bases). The ends were cut back, 6 bases at V and 0 bases at J, with 28 bases in the middle. In germline, CDR1 is SGHNT, CDR2 YYREEE (reference sequence). CDR3 length: 19 amino acids. CDR3 region: CASTTKGMVLPSGSYEQYF. DNA of the CDR3: TGTGCCAGCACCACCAAAGGTATGGTTTTACCGAGCGGCTCCTACGAGCAGTACTTC.

The sample holds one count of this clone. The V and J genes are TRBV7-9 and TRBJ1-2, with a weak D call TRBD1 (6 bases). CDR3 length: 13 residues. Trimming removed 2 bases from V and 14 bases from J, with 18 bases in between. From germline, CDR1 is SEHNR and CDR2 FQNEAQ (reference sequence). CDR3 in amino acids: CASSLPIQGPATF. CDR3 bases: TGTGCCAGCAGCTTACCCATACAGGGCCCGGCTACCTTC.

As for this clone: This sample also contains other DNA sequences that code for the same CDR3. This rearrangement joins TRBV6-5 to TRBJ1-2; no clear D. The V end was cut by 4 bases, the J end by 7 bases, with 7 bases between. The CDR3 extends over 11 amino acids. Per the germline V gene, CDR1 is MNHEY and CDR2 is SVGAGI. The CDR3 sequence is CASSSKGGYTF. As DNA, the CDR3 is TGTGCCAGCAGTTCCAAGGGTGGCTACACCTTC.

This chain connects TRBV19 to TRBJ1-4; the D is unclear. Germline V CDR1 and CDR2: LNHDA, SQIVND (reference sequence). Trimming took off 7 bases at V and 8 bases at J, with 14 bases between the two ends. This CDR3 has 13 amino acids. The CDR3 here is CASMAGKGEKLFF. CDR3 nucleotides: TGTGCCAGTATGGCGGGGAAGGGAGAAAAACTGTTTTTT.

J is TRBJ2-5 and V is TRBV11-2; 12 bases align to TRBD2. The trim removed 5 bases at V and 5 bases at J, leaving 18 bases unmatched. CDR3 length: 19 residues. Germline V CDR1 and CDR2: SGHAT, FQNNGV. In DNA form, the CDR3 reads TGTGCCAGCAGCCGCACAAATACCGGGACTAGCGGGCTTCGGGAGACCCAGTACTTC. It translates to CASSRTNTGTSGLRETQYF.

A remark on this clone: Other DNA variants within this sample encode the same CDR3. V is TRBV7-2 and J is TRBJ1-2; TRBD1 might be the D (5 bases). This CDR3 has 13 residues. Germline CDR1 reads SGHTA; CDR2 reads FQGNSA. Between the trimmed V and J ends, which lost 1 base and 6 bases, there was a span of 9 bases. CDR3 protein: CASSLGGFDGYTF. The CDR3 nucleotides are TGTGCCAGCAGCTTAGGGGGCTTCGATGGCTACACCTTC.

V gene TRBV19 combines with J gene TRBJ1-5, with D maybe TRBD1 (5 bases). Germline lookup yields CDR1 LNHDA and CDR2 SQIVND (reference sequence). V was trimmed by 5 bases and J by 5 bases, leaving 13 bases between them. This CDR3 spans 14 amino acids. CDR3 in DNA: TGTGCCAGTAGTTTCGGGACTCCCTATCAGCCCCAGCATTTT. As protein: CASSFGTPYQPQHF.

The chain is built from TRBV9 and TRBJ2-1; possibly TRBD2 for D (5 bases). Germline V CDR1 and CDR2: SGDLS, YYNGEE. The germline V and J ends were trimmed by 5 bases and 0 bases, with 15 bases remaining between them. This CDR3 contains 16 residues. DNA for the CDR3: TGTGCCAGCAGTTTCCAACAGAGCGGCTCCTACAATGAGCAGTTCTTC. Residues: CASSFQQSGSYNEQFF. Drawing the rest from reference TRBV9 and TRBJ2-1, the complete variable domain is DSGVTQTPKHLITATGQRVTLRCSPRSGDLSVYWYQQSLDQGLQFLIQYYNGEERAKGNILERFSAQQFPDLHSELNLSSLELGDSALYFCASSFQQSGSYNEQFFGPGTRLTVL.

The genes are TRBV11-1 and TRBJ2-7; 7 nucleotides match TRBD2. Germline CDR1 reads SGHAT; CDR2 reads FQDESV (reference sequence). J was trimmed by 3 bases and V by 5 bases; bases with no gene match: 7. The CDR3 extends over 14 amino acids. The CDR3 loop is CASSTGLVGYEQYF. As DNA, the CDR3 is TGTGCCAGCAGCACTGGACTAGTTGGCTACGAGCAGTACTTC.

The rearrangement joins TRBV19 to TRBJ2-2; D gene unclear. V lost 5 bases and J lost 9, with 19 bases in between. Germline CDR1 reads LNHDA; CDR2 reads SQIVND (reference sequence). The CDR3 contains 15 residues. CDR3 in amino acids: CASSEARTYRRELFF. The CDR3 nucleotides are TGTGCCAGTAGTGAGGCCCGAACCTACCGGCGGGAGCTGTTTTTT.

DNA of the CDR3: TGTGCCAGCAGCGTAGGGGTCAGTTCGAACACTGAAGCTTTCTTT. Translation gives CASSVGVSSNTEAFF. This chain joins TRBV9 and TRBJ1-1; D remains unclear. V shed 0 bases and J shed 1 base, with 10 bases lying between them. The germline CDR1 and CDR2 sequences are SGDLS and YYNGEE. This CDR3 is built from 15 residues.